This TCR beta chain comes out of a study of T-cell memory formation after mild COVID-19. Across the whole study: TCR clusters were mostly confined to one donor each.

Study-level findings and limits: Day 15 to 85 contracting clones showed balanced CD4/CD8; later expanders leaned CD4+. Second-wave clones reaching peak frequency on day 37 lacked confirmed SARS-CoV-2 specificity. That cross-reactive memory joined was suggested by some responding clones appearing in pre-infection memory.

TCRdb passed the 5' RACE reads through MiXCR, listing each CDR3 protein once. The sample has more than 110,000 distinct CDR3 sequences; under 30% are singletons. A word on this clonotype: Its antigen is unidentified.

CDR3 length equals 13 residues. V was clipped by 4 bases and J by 2 bases, with 11 bases between them. CDR1 is SQVTM and CDR2 is ANQGSEA in the germline V gene. The chain carries TRBV29-1 and TRBJ1-1; D is undetermined. The sequenced material came from PBMCs or a T cell subset sorted from them (not recorded which). The receptor was isolated from an adult woman who had mild COVID-19 (a few samples of this study predate the infection). Cell type and time point are not known. CDR3 in amino acids: CSVGYGSNTEAFF. CDR3 sequence (DNA): TGCAGCGTTGGCTACGGGTCTAACACTGAAGCTTTCTTT.